Reported below is one T cell receptor (beta chain). Antigen specificity is unknown. By phenotype, naive CD8+ T cells were CD45RO-CCR7+CD27+CD95-. In germline, CDR1 is SGHTA, CDR2 FQGNSA. This CDR3 is built from 12 residues. This entry comes from a study of CXCR3-negative and CXCR3-positive naive CD8 T cells. Findings and limits, study-wide: After cryopreservation, CXCR3 expression dropped partially; most assays used fresh PBMCs. Whereas memory cells differed, naive CXCR3-negative and CXCR3-positive cells shared similar TRBV-TRBJ usage.

With UMI labels, 5' RACE was used to prepare the TRB cDNA libraries. TCRdb reprocessed the 5' RACE reads and reports one entry per CDR3 protein, with no DNA. The sample table includes 50,000 to 60,000 distinct CDR3 sequences. The genes are TRBV7-2 and TRBJ2-1; the TCRdb D gene call, TRBD1, has no DNA to confirm it. The source is a human donor in good health. Some clones in this sample may be carry-over from other donors' samples. The sequencing input was naive CXCR3- CD8+ T cells from blood. Documented subset: CD45RO-CCR7+CD27+CD95- naive CD8+ T cells lacking CXCR3 (TNR3-). The CDR3 reads CASSSLRGEAFF.